This TCR beta chain is drawn from a study of blood T cell repertoires in COVID-19. With 2 bases clipped from V and 7 bases from J, the junction kept 8 bases outside the gene matches. The length of the CDR3 is 15 residues. Germline V gene sequence: CDR1 LNHDA, CDR2 SQIVND (reference sequence). Sequenced by immunoSEQ multiplex PCR; TCRdb stores in-frame clones only, minus some. The sample consists of about 120,000 clones, around 81% of them appearing once. Sequences were obtained from peripheral blood. The clonotype comes from a man aged 65-85 years with acute or convalescent COVID-19. The chain links TRBV19 to TRBJ1-2; 9 bases fit TRBD1. CDR3 sequence reads: CASSIFGQGQSGYTF. CDR3 DNA sequence: TGTGCCAGTAGTATATTCGGACAGGGGCAAAGTGGCTACACCTTC.